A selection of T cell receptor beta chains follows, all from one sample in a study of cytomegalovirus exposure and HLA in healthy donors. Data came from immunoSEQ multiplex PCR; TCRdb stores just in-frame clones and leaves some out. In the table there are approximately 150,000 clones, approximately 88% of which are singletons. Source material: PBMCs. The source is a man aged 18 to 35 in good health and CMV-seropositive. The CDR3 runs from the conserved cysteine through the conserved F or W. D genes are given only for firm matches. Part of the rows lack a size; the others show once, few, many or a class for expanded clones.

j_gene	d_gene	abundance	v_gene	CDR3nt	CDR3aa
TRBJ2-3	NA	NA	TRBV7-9	TGTGCCAGCAGCCGGGACAACGAACCAGATACGCAGTATTTT	CASSRDNEPDTQYF
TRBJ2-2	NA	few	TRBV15	TGTGCCACCAGCAGAGATGCGGACACCGGGGAGCTGTTTTTT	CATSRDADTGELFF
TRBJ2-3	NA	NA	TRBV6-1	TGTGCCAGCAGAATGGACCCCCGGGGGACAGATACGCAGTATTTT	CASRMDPRGTDTQYF
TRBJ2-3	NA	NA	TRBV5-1	TGCGCCAGCAGTTCTGCAGATACGCAGTATTTT	CASSSADTQYF
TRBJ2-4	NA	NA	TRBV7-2	TGTGCCAGCAGCCCGGGGGTAGCGGCAAATCTTTTAGCCAAAAACATTCAGTACTTC	CASSPGVAANLLAKNIQYF
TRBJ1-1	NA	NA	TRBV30	TGTGCCTGGAGGGCTCATGGGAACACTGAAGCTTTCTTT	CAWRAHGNTEAFF
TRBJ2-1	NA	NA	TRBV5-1	TGCGCCAGCAGCTTGGGACAGTCCTACAATGAGCAGTTCTTC	CASSLGQSYNEQFF
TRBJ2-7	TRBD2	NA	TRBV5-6	TGTGCCAGCAGCCTCCGCGGGAGGTCCTACGAGCAGTACTTC	CASSLRGRSYEQYF
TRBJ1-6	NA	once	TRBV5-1	TGCGCCAGCAGCTCGACTCGGACAGCTTATAATTCACCCCTCCACTTT	CASSSTRTAYNSPLHF
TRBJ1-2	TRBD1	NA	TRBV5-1	TGCGCCAGCAGCGTTGACAGGGACTATGGCTACACCTTC	CASSVDRDYGYTF
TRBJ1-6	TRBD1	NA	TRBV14	TGTGCCAGCAGCCAAGATCTGGGACAGGGGGCTTCACCCCTCCACTTT	CASSQDLGQGASPLHF
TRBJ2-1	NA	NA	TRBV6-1	TGTGCCAGCAGTGGCCTAACCCGGGAGCGGGCTTACAATGAGCAGTTCTTC	CASSGLTRERAYNEQFF
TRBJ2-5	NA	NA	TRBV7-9	TGTGCCAGCAGTCATACTAGCCGCGACCAAGAGACCCAGTACTTC	CASSHTSRDQETQYF
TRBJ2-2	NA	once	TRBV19	TGTGCCAGTAGTATCTTGAATTCCCGGACCGGGGAGCTGTTTTTT	CASSILNSRTGELFF
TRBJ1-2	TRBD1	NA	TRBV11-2	TGTGCCAGCAGCCTGGGACAGGGGAACTATGGCTACACCTTC	CASSLGQGNYGYTF
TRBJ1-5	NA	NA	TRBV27	TGTGCCAGCAGTTACCGGGGGGTAGATCAGCCCCAGCATTTT	CASSYRGVDQPQHF
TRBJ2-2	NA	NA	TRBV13	TGTGCCAGCAGCCCAAGACAGGCGAACACCGGGGAGCTGTTTTTT	CASSPRQANTGELFF
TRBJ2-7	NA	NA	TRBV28	TGTGCCAGCAAGGGACAATCACATCCCTACGAGCAGTACTTC	CASKGQSHPYEQYF
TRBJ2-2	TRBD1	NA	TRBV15	TGTGCCACCAGCACGGGACAGGGGGCCGGGGAGCTGTTTTTT	CATSTGQGAGELFF
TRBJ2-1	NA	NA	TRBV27	TGTGCCAGCAGAGAGGGGGGGTTCAATGAGCAGTTCTTC	CASREGGFNEQFF
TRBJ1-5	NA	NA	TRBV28	TGTGCCAGCAGACGAACAGGGAACAATCAGCCCCAGCATTTT	CASRRTGNNQPQHF
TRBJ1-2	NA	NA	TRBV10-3	TGTGCCATCAGTGAGTCGCCGGAGGTGTATAACTATGGCTACACCTTC	CAISESPEVYNYGYTF
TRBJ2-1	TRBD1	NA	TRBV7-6	TGTGCCAGCAGCATAACCGGGACAGGTAACAATGAGCAGTTCTTC	CASSITGTGNNEQFF
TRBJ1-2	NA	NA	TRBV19	TGTGCCAGTAGTTCATCAGGGAGGAGCTACACCTTC	CASSSSGRSYTF
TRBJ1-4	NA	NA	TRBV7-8	TGTGCGTCTGCCGGGTCAACTAATGAAAAACTGTTTTTT	CASAGSTNEKLFF
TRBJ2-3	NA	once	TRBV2	TGTGCCAGCAGTGATCCCGGGACTAGCACAGATACGCAGTATTTT	CASSDPGTSTDTQYF
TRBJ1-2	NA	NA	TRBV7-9	TGTGCCAGCAGCCCAGGGGCGGGTGGCTATGGCTACACCTTC	CASSPGAGGYGYTF
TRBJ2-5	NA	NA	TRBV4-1	TGCGCCAGCAGCCAAGTAAGCGAAGAGACCCAGTACTTC	CASSQVSEETQYF
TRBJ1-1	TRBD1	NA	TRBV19	TGTGCCAGTAGTGACAGGGTAGGCGCTTTCTTT	CASSDRVGAFF